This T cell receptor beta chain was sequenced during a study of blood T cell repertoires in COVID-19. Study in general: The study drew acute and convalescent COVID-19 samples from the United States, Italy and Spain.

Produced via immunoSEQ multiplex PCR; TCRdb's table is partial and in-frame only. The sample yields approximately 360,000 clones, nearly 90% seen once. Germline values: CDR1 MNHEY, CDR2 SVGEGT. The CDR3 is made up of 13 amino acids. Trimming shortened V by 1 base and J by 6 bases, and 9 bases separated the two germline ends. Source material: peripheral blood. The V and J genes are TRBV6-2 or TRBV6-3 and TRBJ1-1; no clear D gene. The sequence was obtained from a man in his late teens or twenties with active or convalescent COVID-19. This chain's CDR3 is CASSYWATPEAFF. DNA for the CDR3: TGTGCCAGCAGTTACTGGGCAACCCCTGAAGCTTTCTTT.